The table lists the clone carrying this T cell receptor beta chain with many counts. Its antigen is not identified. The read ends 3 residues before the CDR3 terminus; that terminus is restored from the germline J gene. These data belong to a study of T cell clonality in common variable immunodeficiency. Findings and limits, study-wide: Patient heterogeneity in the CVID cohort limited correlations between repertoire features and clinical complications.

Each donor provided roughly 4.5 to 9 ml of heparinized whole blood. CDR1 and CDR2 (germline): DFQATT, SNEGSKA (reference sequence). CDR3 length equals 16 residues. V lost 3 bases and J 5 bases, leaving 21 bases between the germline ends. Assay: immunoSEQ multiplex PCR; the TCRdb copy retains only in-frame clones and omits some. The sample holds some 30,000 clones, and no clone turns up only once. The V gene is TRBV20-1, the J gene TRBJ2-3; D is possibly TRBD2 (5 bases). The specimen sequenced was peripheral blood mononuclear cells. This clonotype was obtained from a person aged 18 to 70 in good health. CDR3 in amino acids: CSASVLPSGFKDTQYF. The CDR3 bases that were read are TGCAGTGCTAGCGTCCTTCCGAGCGGTTTCAAAGATACG.